This entry lists 32 T cell receptor beta chains sequenced from one sample in a study of shared clonotypes between healthy human individuals. Sequencing was performed with immunoSEQ multiplex PCR; in TCRdb, only in-frame clones are kept and a portion is missing. The sample contains about 1,900,000 clones, roughly 95% of which appear only once. Naive CD8 populations comprised CD45RO-negative cells positively selected for CCR7, excluding terminally differentiated effector memory CD45RA+ cells. Sample: naive CD8+ T cells sorted from blood. The receptors stem from a man aged 18 to 29 in good health.

On this clone itself: In the same sample, other DNA sequences code for this CDR3. The V and J genes are TRBV20-1 and TRBJ2-7; D gene ambiguous. V was trimmed by 6 bases and J by 4 bases, leaving 10 bases between them. The germline V gene encodes CDR1 DFQATT and CDR2 SNEGSKA (reference sequence). CDR3 size: 11 residues. The CDR3 DNA reads TGCAGTGCCCGAGACGGGTACGAGCAGTACTTC. Residues: CSARDGYEQYF.

V gene TRBV9 combines with J gene TRBJ2-7; D unclear. The CDR3 is 14 residues long. CDR1 is SGDLS, CDR2 YYNGEE, per germline. V lost 1 base, J lost 6 bases, and 14 bases lay in between. CDR3 nucleotide sequence: TGTGCCAGCAGCGTAACAGCGTCGGGTAGCGAGCAGTACTTC. Its translation is CASSVTASGSEQYF.

V gene TRBV19 combines with J gene TRBJ2-3; 7 bases match TRBD2. The CDR3 spans 14 residues. The germline V gene has CDR1 LNHDA and CDR2 SQIVND (reference sequence). With V trimmed by 2 bases and J by 6 bases, 5 bases remained unmatched. The CDR3 DNA is TGTGCCAGTAGTATACTAGCGGAAGCCGATACGCAGTATTTT. This sequence encodes CASSILAEADTQYF.

V and J are TRBV10-3 and TRBJ2-3, with 11 positions matching TRBD2. J gave up 2 bases and V 10 bases, and 17 bases lay outside the gene matches. This CDR3 has 18 amino acids. CDR1 is ENHRY and CDR2 is SYGVKD in the germline V gene. The CDR3 here is CATTGDKRLAGTTDTQYF. CDR3 nucleotides: TGTGCCACCACCGGGGACAAACGACTAGCGGGGACCACAGATACGCAGTATTTT.

The rearrangement links TRBV5-4 to TRBJ2-1, with D perhaps matching TRBD1 (6 bases). The ends were cut back, 1 base at V and 8 bases at J, with 19 bases in the middle. Germline CDR1 and CDR2: SGHNT and YYREEE (reference sequence). This CDR3 has 16 amino acids. The CDR3 loop reads CASSLLEGGTAHEQFF. CDR3 bases: TGTGCCAGCAGCTTGTTGGAAGGGGGTACTGCACATGAGCAGTTCTTC. Based on the CDR3 plus reference TRBV5-4 and TRBJ2-1, the full variable domain is ETGVTQSPTHLIKTRGQQVTLRCSSQSGHNTVSWYQQALGQGPQFIFQYYREEENGRGNFPPRFSGLQFPNYSSELNVNALELDDSALYLCASSLLEGGTAHEQFFGPGTRLTVL.

This chain joins TRBV6-1 and TRBJ2-2, with no clear D. The CDR3 is 12 amino acids. The V end was cut by 8 bases, the J end by 9 bases, with 13 bases between. Germline CDR1 reads MNHNS; CDR2 reads SASEGT. This CDR3 is CASETGSRELFF. The CDR3 DNA reads as TGTGCCAGCGAGACTGGGTCCCGGGAGCTGTTTTTT.

This clone was picked up one time. This rearrangement joins TRBV5-4 to TRBJ1-2, with a tentative D call TRBD1 (6 bases). Trimming removed 9 bases at V and 3 bases at J, with 18 bases between. The germline gives CDR1 SGHNT, CDR2 YYREEE (reference sequence). The CDR3 runs 14 residues. CDR3 nucleotide sequence: TGTGCCACCCAAGTCGGGGGCGTTGACTATGGCTACACCTTC. As protein: CATQVGGVDYGYTF.

V usage is TRBV27 and J usage is TRBJ2-1; 8 nucleotides match TRBD2. Germline loops: CDR1 MNHEY, CDR2 SMNVEV (reference sequence). The CDR3 is made up of 15 amino acids. Trimming cost V 5 bases and J 4 bases; bases outside gene matches: 7. CDR3 in DNA: TGTGCCAGCAGTAAAGGACTAGCTGGATACAATGAGCAGTTCTTC. This codes for CASSKGLAGYNEQFF.

This clone occurred once. The chain carries TRBV7-9 and TRBJ1-4; D is possibly TRBD1 (6 bases). With 5 bases removed from V and 3 bases from J, the gap between germline ends came to 19 bases. The CDR3 sequence is 17 residues long. The germline gives CDR1 SEHNR, CDR2 FQNEAQ (reference sequence). CDR3 sequence: CASSTNREGEANEKLFF. The CDR3 bases are TGTGCCAGCAGCACGAACAGGGAGGGGGAAGCTAATGAAAAACTGTTTTTT.

The CDR3 nucleotides read TGCGCCAGCAGCCTTAGTATGGGGGGGACAGACTACGAGCAGTACTTC. This translates into CASSLSMGGTDYEQYF. This chain connects TRBV5-1 to TRBJ2-7; either TRBD1 or TRBD2 may supply D (7 bases each). V lost 4 bases and J lost 3, with 20 bases in between. The V gene's germline CDR1 is SGHRS and CDR2 YFSETQ. The CDR3 is 16 residues long.

The chain couples TRBV6-5 to TRBJ2-2, with unresolved D. Germline V lookup: CDR1 MNHEY, CDR2 SVGAGI. This CDR3 comprises 15 residues. V lost 2 bases and J 1 base, leaving 8 bases between the germline ends. CDR3 coding DNA: TGTGCCAGCAGTTACGCGTTTGTGAACACCGGGGAGCTGTTTTTT. Its protein is CASSYAFVNTGELFF.

The chain carries TRBV19 and TRBJ1-3; D is unresolved. Germline V gene sequence: CDR1 LNHDA, CDR2 SQIVND (reference sequence). Trimming took off 7 bases at V and 0 bases at J, with 10 bases between the two ends. The CDR3 extends over 14 amino acids. CDR3 in amino acids: CASTHPPSGNTIYF. CDR3 DNA: TGTGCCAGTACCCACCCACCCTCTGGAAACACCATATATTTT.

The chain employs TRBV18 and TRBJ2-7; D might be TRBD1 (5 bases). Germline V gives CDR1 KGHSH, CDR2 LQKENI. The CDR3 has 15 amino acids. V was cut by 0 bases and J by 5 bases, with 14 bases left in between. The CDR3 protein is CASSPPQVGVDEQYF. For the CDR3, the DNA is TGTGCCAGCTCACCACCGCAGGTAGGGGTGGACGAGCAGTACTTC.

The chain uses TRBV7-9 and TRBJ1-2; D perhaps matches TRBD1 (6 bases). The CDR3 consists of 12 residues. CDR1 SEHNR and CDR2 FQNEAQ come from the germline V gene (reference sequence). Trimming pared 5 bases from V and 6 bases from J, leaving 10 bases between. CDR3 sequence (DNA): TGTGCCAGCAGCCCTTACAGGGATGGCTACACCTTC. It yields the protein CASSPYRDGYTF.

As regards this clone: Other DNA sequences in the same sample also yield this CDR3. The V and J genes are TRBV7-6 and TRBJ1-1; possibly TRBD1 for D (5 bases). CDR3 length: 15 residues. Per the germline V gene, CDR1 is SGHVS and CDR2 is FNYEAQ. The germline V and J ends were trimmed by 0 bases and 0 bases, with 8 bases remaining between them. The CDR3 bases are TGTGCCAGCAGCTTAGCCAGGGACTTGAACACTGAAGCTTTCTTT. Translated: CASSLARDLNTEAFF.

The chain recombines TRBV7-9 with TRBJ2-6; D uncertain. The germline V gene has CDR1 SEHNR and CDR2 FQNEAQ (reference sequence). Trimming removed 5 bases from V and 0 bases from J, with 14 bases in between. This CDR3 has 17 amino acids. The CDR3 loop is CASSGLPGDSGANVLTF. The CDR3 DNA reads as TGTGCCAGCAGCGGATTGCCCGGTGACTCTGGGGCCAACGTCCTGACTTTC. Full variable domain (missing parts from reference TRBV7-9 and TRBJ2-6): DTGVSQNPRHKITKRGQNVTFRCDPISEHNRLYWYRQTLGQGPEFLTYFQNEAQLEKSRLLSDRFSAERPKGSFSTLEIQRTEQGDSAMYLCASSGLPGDSGANVLTFGAGSRLTVL.

J is TRBJ2-7 and V is TRBV2; 7 nucleotides align to TRBD2. The CDR3 runs 13 residues. Germline-derived CDR1 and CDR2 are SNHLY and FYNNEI. The junction had 6 bases not matched to a gene; V was cut back by 7 bases and J by 3 bases. The CDR3: CASMWTSDYEQYF. CDR3 DNA: TGTGCCAGCATGTGGACTAGTGACTACGAGCAGTACTTC.

The rearrangement links TRBV5-6 to TRBJ2-7, with D hard to call. V was trimmed by 3 bases and J by 3 bases, leaving 10 bases between them. The CDR3 has 13 residues. Germline V gene lookup returns CDR1 SGHDT and CDR2 YYEEEE. CDR3 sequence (DNA): TGTGCCAGCAGCTCCGGAGAGAACTACGAGCAGTACTTC. It translates to CASSSGENYEQYF.

V gene TRBV4-3 combines with J gene TRBJ1-1; the D is unclear. The ends were cut back, 4 bases at V and 4 bases at J, with 10 bases in the middle. This CDR3 comprises 13 residues. The germline V gene encodes CDR1 LGHNA and CDR2 YSLEER. The CDR3 sequence: CASSPGEGTEAFF. The CDR3 nucleotides are TGCGCCAGCAGCCCTGGGGAGGGCACTGAAGCTTTCTTT.

Regarding this clone: Other DNA sequences in this sample translate to the same CDR3. The chain uses TRBV7-9 and TRBJ2-7; D remains ambiguous. V was cut by 5 bases and J by 2 bases, with 4 bases left in between. Germline V gene sequence: CDR1 SEHNR, CDR2 FQNEAQ (reference sequence). This CDR3 region has 11 residues. The CDR3 region has the DNA TGTGCCAGCAGCGGGGCCTACGAGCAGTACTTC. Translation: CASSGAYEQYF. Filled out from reference TRBV7-9 and TRBJ2-7, the complete variable domain reads DTGVSQNPRHKITKRGQNVTFRCDPISEHNRLYWYRQTLGQGPEFLTYFQNEAQLEKSRLLSDRFSAERPKGSFSTLEIQRTEQGDSAMYLCASSGAYEQYFGPGTRLTVT.

The chain links TRBV5-1 to TRBJ2-7; D might be TRBD2 (6 bases). The CDR3 is 14 residues long. Trimming took off 6 bases at V and 0 bases at J, with 13 bases between the two ends. Germline V gene sequence: CDR1 SGHRS, CDR2 YFSETQ. Here the CDR3 reads CASTSGTSSYEQYF. DNA of the CDR3: TGCGCCAGCACTTCCGGGACTTCCTCCTACGAGCAGTACTTC.

A few counts support this clone. Other DNA sequences in the same sample also yield this CDR3. The chain links TRBV5-6 to TRBJ1-1; D remains ambiguous. V was shortened by 0 bases and J by 0 bases, with 6 bases between the two germline ends. The germline V gene has CDR1 SGHDT and CDR2 YYEEEE. CDR3 length: 14 residues. The CDR3 protein is CASSLGGLNTEAFF. The CDR3 coding sequence is TGTGCCAGCAGCTTGGGCGGTTTGAACACTGAAGCTTTCTTT.

The CDR3 DNA is TGTGCCAGCAGCTTAGGGACTAGCGGGAGCGATACGCAGTATTTT. The encoded protein is CASSLGTSGSDTQYF. This chain links TRBV7-2 with TRBJ2-3; 13 bases match TRBD2. The CDR3 is 15 amino acids. After removal of 1 base from V and 6 bases from J, the junction contained 1 base not matched to a gene. Germline assignment: CDR1 SGHTA and CDR2 FQGNSA.

The chain is built from TRBV11-2 and TRBJ1-1; D uncertain. V was clipped by 5 bases and J by 4 bases, with 11 bases between them. The CDR3 sequence is 13 residues long. Germline-derived CDR1 and CDR2 are SGHAT and FQNNGV. CDR3 region: CASSPFLGTEAFF. The CDR3 DNA is TGTGCCAGCAGCCCCTTCCTGGGCACTGAAGCTTTCTTT.

The chain has TRBV5-1 and TRBJ2-7; no definite D call. Germline V gene lookup returns CDR1 SGHRS and CDR2 YFSETQ. The CDR3 covers 14 residues. Trimming removed 0 bases from V and 1 base from J, with 8 bases in between. The CDR3 sequence: CASSLVWDSYEQYF. The CDR3 region has the DNA TGCGCCAGCAGCTTGGTTTGGGATTCCTACGAGCAGTACTTC.

This clone came up once. This chain joins TRBV4-1 and TRBJ1-5; unclear D gene. Germline CDR1 and CDR2: MGHRA and YSYEKL. The CDR3 consists of 14 residues. Trimming shortened V by 2 bases and J by 2 bases, and 7 bases separated the two germline ends. CDR3 protein: CASSQSLGNQPQHF. CDR3 DNA: TGCGCCAGCAGCCAATCCTTAGGCAATCAGCCCCAGCATTTT.

The V gene is TRBV6-6, the J gene TRBJ2-1; 9 nucleotides line up with TRBD1. The V segment lost 2 bases and the J segment 7 bases; nucleotides outside the gene matches: 9. The CDR3 consists of 16 residues. The germline CDR1 and CDR2 sequences are MNHNY and SVGAGI (reference sequence). CDR3 residues: CASSYPSGTGSNEQFF. The CDR3 DNA is TGTGCCAGCAGTTACCCTTCAGGGACAGGGAGTAATGAGCAGTTCTTC.

The count of this clone is one. J is TRBJ1-1 and V is TRBV10-1; 7 positions agree with TRBD1. CDR3 length: 13 amino acids. Losses at the gene ends were 3 bases for V and 4 bases for J; bases not matched to a gene: 2. Germline assignment: CDR1 WNHNN and CDR2 SYGVQD (reference sequence). The CDR3: CASSDTGVTEAFF. CDR3 nucleotides: TGCGCCAGCAGTGACACAGGGGTCACTGAAGCTTTCTTT.

The chain has TRBV7-8 and TRBJ1-2; D unclear. V was clipped by 3 bases and J by 0 bases, with 14 bases between them. From germline, CDR1 is SGHVS and CDR2 FQNEAQ. CDR3 size: 16 residues. DNA of the CDR3: TGTGCCAGCAGCTTTGGTAGGGATACTACTAACTATGGCTACACCTTC. The encoded protein is CASSFGRDTTNYGYTF.

A single count supports this clone. The CDR3 is CASSQVAGREAFF. In nucleotides, the CDR3 is TGCGCCAGCAGCCAAGTAGCAGGGAGGGAAGCTTTCTTT. The chain has TRBV4-1 and TRBJ1-1; D is perhaps TRBD1 (5 bases). V lost 1 base, J lost 8 bases, and 11 bases lay in between. In germline, CDR1 is MGHRA, CDR2 YSYEKL. This CDR3 has 13 residues.

The genes are TRBV7-2 and TRBJ2-5; 9 bases match TRBD2. Germline assignment: CDR1 SGHTA and CDR2 FQGNSA. The CDR3 runs to 15 residues. J gave up 4 bases and V 4 bases, and 7 bases lay outside the gene matches. The CDR3 is CASSWGAGGGETQYF. CDR3 nucleotide sequence: TGTGCCAGCAGCTGGGGAGCGGGAGGTGGAGAGACCCAGTACTTC.

The chain employs TRBV27 and TRBJ2-7, with a tentative D call TRBD2 (5 bases). Trimming cost V 6 bases and J 1 base, with 13 bases left between them. The V gene's germline CDR1 is MNHEY and CDR2 SMNVEV (reference sequence). This CDR3 comprises 14 residues. The CDR3 is CASRVRGWSYEQYF. CDR3 nucleotide sequence: TGTGCCAGCAGAGTAAGAGGGTGGTCCTACGAGCAGTACTTC.